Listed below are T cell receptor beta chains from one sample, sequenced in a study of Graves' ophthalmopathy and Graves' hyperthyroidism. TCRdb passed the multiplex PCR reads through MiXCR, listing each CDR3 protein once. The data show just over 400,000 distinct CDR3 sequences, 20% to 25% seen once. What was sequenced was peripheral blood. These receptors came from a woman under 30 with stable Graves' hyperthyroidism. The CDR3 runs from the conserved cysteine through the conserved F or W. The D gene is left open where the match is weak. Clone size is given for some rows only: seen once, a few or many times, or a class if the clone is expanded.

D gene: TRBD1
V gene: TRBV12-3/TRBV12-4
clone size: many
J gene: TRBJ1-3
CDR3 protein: CASSIAGTDSGNTIYF
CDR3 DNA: TGTGCCAGCAGTATAGCCGGGACAGACTCTGGAAACACCATATATTTT

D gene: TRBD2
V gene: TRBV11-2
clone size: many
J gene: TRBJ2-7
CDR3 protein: CASSSGRTAYEQYF
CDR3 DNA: TGTGCCAGCAGCTCCGGGAGGACGGCTTACGAGCAGTACTTC

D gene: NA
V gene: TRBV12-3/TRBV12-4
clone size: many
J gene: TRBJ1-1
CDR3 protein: CASSSRLTGNTEAFF
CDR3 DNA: TGTGCCAGCAGTTCCCGGTTGACGGGGAACACTGAAGCTTTCTTT

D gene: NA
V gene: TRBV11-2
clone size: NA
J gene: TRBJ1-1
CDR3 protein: CASSPMRRAGNTEAFF
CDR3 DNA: TGTGCCAGCAGCCCGATGAGGCGGGCCGGGAACACTGAAGCTTTCTTT

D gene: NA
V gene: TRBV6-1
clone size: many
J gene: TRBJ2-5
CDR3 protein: CASSRRGGETQYF
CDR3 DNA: TGTGCCAGCAGTAGGAGGGGGGGAGAGACCCAGTACTTC

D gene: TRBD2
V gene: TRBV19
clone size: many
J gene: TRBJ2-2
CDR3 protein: CASSIRLAGRTGELFF
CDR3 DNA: TGTGCCAGTAGTATCCGACTAGCGGGGAGGACCGGGGAGCTGTTTTTT

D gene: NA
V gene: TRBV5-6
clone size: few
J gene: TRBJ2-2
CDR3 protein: CASSLGRYTGELFF
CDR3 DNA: TGTGCCAGCAGCTTGGGGCGGTACACCGGGGAGCTGTTTTTT

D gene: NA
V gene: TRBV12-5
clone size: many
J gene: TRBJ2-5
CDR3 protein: CASGLGQETQYF
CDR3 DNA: TGTGCTAGTGGTTTGGGTCAAGAGACCCAGTACTTC

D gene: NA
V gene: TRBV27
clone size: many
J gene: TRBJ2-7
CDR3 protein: CASSLYPGSSYEQYF
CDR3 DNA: TGTGCCAGCAGTTTATATCCGGGTAGCTCCTATGAGCAGTACTTC

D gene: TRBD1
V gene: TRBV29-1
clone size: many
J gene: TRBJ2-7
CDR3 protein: CSVEDRGSSYEQYF
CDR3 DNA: TGCAGCGTTGAGGACAGGGGAAGCTCCTACGAGCAGTACTTC

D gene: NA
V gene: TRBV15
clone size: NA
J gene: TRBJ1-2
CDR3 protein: CATSRDKGSDRLYGYTF
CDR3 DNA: TGTGCCACCAGCAGAGATAAGGGCTCAGACAGGCTCTATGGCTACACCTTC

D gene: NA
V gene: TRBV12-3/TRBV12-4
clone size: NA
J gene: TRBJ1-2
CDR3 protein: CASSPRGRKLLYGYTF
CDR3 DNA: TGTGCCAGCAGTCCTAGGGGCAGGAAATTGCTCTATGGCTACACCTTC

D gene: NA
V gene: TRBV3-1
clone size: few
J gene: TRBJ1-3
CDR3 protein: CASSPATDSGNTIYF
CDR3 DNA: TGTGCCAGCAGCCCAGCGACCGACTCTGGAAACACCATATATTTT

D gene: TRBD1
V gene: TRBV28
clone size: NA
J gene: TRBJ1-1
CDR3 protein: CASSNLGQGLNTEAFF
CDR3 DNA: TGTGCCAGCAGTAACTTGGGACAGGGGTTGAACACTGAAGCTTTCTTT

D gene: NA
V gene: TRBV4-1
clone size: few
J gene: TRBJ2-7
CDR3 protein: CASSQVASGPEQYF
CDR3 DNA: TGCGCCAGCAGCCAAGTCGCCTCTGGTCCCGAGCAGTACTTC

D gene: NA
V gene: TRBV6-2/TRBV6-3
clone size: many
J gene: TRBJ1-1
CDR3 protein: CASSTRSAEAFF
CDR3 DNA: TGTGCCAGCAGTACTAGGAGCGCTGAAGCTTTCTTT

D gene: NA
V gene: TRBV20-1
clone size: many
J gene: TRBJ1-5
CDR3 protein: CSASYRDQPQHF
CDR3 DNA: TGCAGTGCTAGCTACAGGGATCAGCCCCAGCATTTT

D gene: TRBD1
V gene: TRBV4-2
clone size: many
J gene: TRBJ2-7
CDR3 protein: CASSQTRDRAWTEQYF
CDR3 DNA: TGTGCCAGCAGCCAGACCAGGGACAGGGCCTGGACCGAGCAGTACTTC

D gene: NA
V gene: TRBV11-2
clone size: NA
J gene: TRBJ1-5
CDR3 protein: CASSPLPSGRAYSNQPQHF
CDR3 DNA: TGTGCCAGCAGCCCGTTACCCTCGGGGAGGGCATATAGCAATCAGCCCCAGCATTTT

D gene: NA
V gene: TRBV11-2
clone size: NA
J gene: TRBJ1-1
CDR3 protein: CASGAGTLNTEAFF
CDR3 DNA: TGTGCCAGCGGGGCCGGGACATTGAACACTGAAGCTTTCTTT

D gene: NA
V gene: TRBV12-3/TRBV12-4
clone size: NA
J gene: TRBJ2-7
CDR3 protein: CASSFWGANSYEQYF
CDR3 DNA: TGTGCCAGCAGTTTCTGGGGGGCAAACTCCTACGAGCAGTACTTC

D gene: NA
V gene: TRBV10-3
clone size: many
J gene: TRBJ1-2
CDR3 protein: CAISGTDYGYTF
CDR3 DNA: TGTGCCATCAGTGGGACAGACTATGGCTACACCTTC

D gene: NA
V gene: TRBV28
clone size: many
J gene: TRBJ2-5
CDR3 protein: CASSFFSGPGTQYF
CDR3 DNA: NA

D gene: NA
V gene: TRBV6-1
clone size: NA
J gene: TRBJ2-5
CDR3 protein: CASSEVTGRETQYF
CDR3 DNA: TGTGCCAGCAGTGAAGTGACAGGGAGGGAGACCCAGTACTTC

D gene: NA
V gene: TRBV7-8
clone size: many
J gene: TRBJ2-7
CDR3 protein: CASSRDGGSYEQYF
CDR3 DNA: TGTGCCAGCAGCCGCGACGGTGGCTCCTACGAGCAGTACTTC

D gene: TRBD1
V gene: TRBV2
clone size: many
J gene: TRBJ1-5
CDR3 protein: CASRRQGLNQPQHF
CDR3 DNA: TGTGCCAGCAGGAGACAGGGTTTGAATCAGCCCCAGCATTTT

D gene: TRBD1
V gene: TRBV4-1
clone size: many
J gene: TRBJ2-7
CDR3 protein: CASSQVPGQNYEQYF
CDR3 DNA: TGCGCCAGCAGCCAAGTCCCGGGACAGAACTACGAGCAGTACTTC

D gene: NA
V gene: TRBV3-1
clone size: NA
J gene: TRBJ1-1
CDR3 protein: CASSQGELNTEAFF
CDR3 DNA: TGTGCCAGCAGCCAAGGGGAGCTGAACACTGAAGCTTTCTTT

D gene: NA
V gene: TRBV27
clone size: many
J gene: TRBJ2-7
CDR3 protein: CASIPDVGAPYEQYF
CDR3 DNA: TGTGCCAGCATACCTGACGTCGGGGCCCCATACGAGCAGTACTTC

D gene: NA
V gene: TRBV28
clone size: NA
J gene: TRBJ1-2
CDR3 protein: CASSPNFRPPNYGYTF
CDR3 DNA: TGTGCCAGCAGCCCTAATTTCCGGCCCCCTAACTATGGCTACACCTTC

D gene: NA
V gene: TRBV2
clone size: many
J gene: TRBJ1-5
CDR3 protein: CASSPRAGWSNQPQHF
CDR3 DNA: TGTGCCAGCAGTCCAAGGGCAGGGTGGAGCAATCAGCCCCAGCATTTT

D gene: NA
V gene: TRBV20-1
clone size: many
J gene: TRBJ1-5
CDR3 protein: CSAPGAGADQPQHF
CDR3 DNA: TGCAGTGCTCCAGGGGCGGGGGCGGATCAGCCCCAGCATTTT

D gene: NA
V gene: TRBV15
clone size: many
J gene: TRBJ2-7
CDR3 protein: CATSRARGYYEQYF
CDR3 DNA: TGTGCCACCAGCAGAGCCCGGGGATACTACGAGCAGTACTTC

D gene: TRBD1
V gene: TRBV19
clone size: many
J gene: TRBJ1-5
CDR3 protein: CASRESGQGSNQPQHF
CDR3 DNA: TGTGCCAGTAGGGAGTCGGGACAGGGCAGCAATCAGCCCCAGCATTTT

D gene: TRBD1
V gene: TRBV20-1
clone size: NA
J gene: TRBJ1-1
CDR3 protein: CSSTGTEVTEAFF
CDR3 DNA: TGCAGTTCGACAGGGACGGAGGTCACTGAAGCTTTCTTT

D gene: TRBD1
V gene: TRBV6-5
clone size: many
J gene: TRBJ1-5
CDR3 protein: CASRPPGQGVGSNQPQHF
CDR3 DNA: TGTGCCAGCAGGCCACCGGGACAGGGGGTGGGGAGCAATCAGCCCCAGCATTTT

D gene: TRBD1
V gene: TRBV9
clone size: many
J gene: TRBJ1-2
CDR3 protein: CASSPLGRGSAYYGYTF
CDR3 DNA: TGTGCCAGCAGCCCCCTGGGCAGGGGGTCGGCATACTATGGCTACACCTTC

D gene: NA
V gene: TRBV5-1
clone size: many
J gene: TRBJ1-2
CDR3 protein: CASSLGLQANYGYTF
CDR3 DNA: TGCGCCAGCAGCTTGGGCCTACAAGCTAACTATGGCTACACCTTC

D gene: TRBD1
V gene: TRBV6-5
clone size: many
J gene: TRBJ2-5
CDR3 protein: CASSSDRARGETQYF
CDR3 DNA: TGTGCCAGCAGTTCGGACAGGGCCCGGGGAGAGACCCAGTACTTC

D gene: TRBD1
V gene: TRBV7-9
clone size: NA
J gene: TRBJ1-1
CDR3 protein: CASSLPGTALVAFF
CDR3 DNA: TGTGCCAGCAGCTTACCAGGGACAGCCTTAGTAGCTTTCTTT

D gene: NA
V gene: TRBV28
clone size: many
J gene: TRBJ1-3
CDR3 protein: CASSLEGPGNTIYF
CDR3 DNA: TGTGCCAGCAGTTTAGAGGGACCTGGAAACACCATATATTTT

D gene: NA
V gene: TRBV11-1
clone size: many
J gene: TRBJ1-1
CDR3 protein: CASSLEFQPDHTEAFF
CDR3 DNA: TGTGCCAGCAGCTTAGAATTCCAGCCCGACCACACTGAAGCTTTCTTT

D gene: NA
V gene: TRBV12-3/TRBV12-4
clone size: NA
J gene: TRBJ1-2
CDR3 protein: CASSFPGRDGYTF
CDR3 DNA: TGTGCCAGCAGTTTCCCAGGGAGGGATGGCTACACCTTC

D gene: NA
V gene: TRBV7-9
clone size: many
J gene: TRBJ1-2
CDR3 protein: CASSLDNYGYTF
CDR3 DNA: TGTGCCAGCAGCTTAGACAACTATGGCTACACCTTC

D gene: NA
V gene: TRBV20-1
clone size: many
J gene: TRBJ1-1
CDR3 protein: CSAYPTALYTEAFF
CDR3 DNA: TGCAGTGCTTACCCGACAGCCTTATACACTGAAGCTTTCTTT

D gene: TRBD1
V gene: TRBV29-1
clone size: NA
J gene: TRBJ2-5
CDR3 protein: CSVGPRQGPSETQYF
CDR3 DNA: TGCAGCGTTGGACCTAGACAGGGGCCCTCAGAGACCCAGTACTTC

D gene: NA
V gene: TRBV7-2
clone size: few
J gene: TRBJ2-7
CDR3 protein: CASSPDRYEQYF
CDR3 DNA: TGTGCCAGCAGCCCAGACAGATACGAGCAGTACTTC

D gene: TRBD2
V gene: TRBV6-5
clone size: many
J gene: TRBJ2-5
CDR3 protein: CASSYNGLAEETQYF
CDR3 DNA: TGTGCCAGCAGTTACAACGGACTAGCGGAGGAGACCCAGTACTTC

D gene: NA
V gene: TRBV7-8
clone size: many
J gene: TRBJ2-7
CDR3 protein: CASRAEWGNEQYF
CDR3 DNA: TGTGCCAGCAGGGCCGAATGGGGCAACGAGCAGTACTTC

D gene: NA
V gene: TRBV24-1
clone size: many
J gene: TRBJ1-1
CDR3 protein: CATSDLDRGGPARNTEAFF
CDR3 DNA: TGTGCCACCAGTGATTTGGATAGGGGAGGACCGGCCAGGAACACTGAAGCTTTCTTT

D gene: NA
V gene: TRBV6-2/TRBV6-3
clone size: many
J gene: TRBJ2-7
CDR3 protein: CASSYWQGAFYEQYF
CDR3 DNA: TGTGCCAGCAGTTATTGGCAGGGCGCCTTTTACGAGCAGTACTTC

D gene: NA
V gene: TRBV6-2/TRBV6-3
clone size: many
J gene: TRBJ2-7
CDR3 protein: CASSYIAYYGTASYEQYF
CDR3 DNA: TGTGCCAGCAGTTACATCGCTTATTACGGGACGGCTTCCTACGAGCAGTACTTC

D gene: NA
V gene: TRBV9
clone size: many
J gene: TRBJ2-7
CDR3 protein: CASSVGLNYEQYF
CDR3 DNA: TGTGCCAGCAGCGTCGGACTGAACTACGAGCAGTACTTC